This is a list of T cell receptor beta chains from one sample in a study of identical twins. TCRdb reprocessed the 5' RACE reads via MiXCR and lists one record per CDR3 protein. The table records 420,000 or so distinct CDR3 sequences, about a fifth of them present only once. The material sequenced was naive T cells sorted from blood. The receptors shown here come from a man aged 50 to 59 in good health. The CDR3 runs from the conserved cysteine through the conserved F or W. D genes are given only for firm matches. The size field is filled for only some rows; it gives once, few, many or a size class.

TRBJ1-2,-,TRBV29-1,few,CSVEGWGDFNYGYTF,TGCAGCGTTGAAGGTTGGGGCGATTTTAACTATGGCTACACCTTC
TRBJ1-1,TRBD1,TRBV5-5,few,CASSPDRVRIWDTEAFF,TGTGCCAGCAGCCCGGACAGGGTGAGGATTTGGGACACTGAAGCTTTCTTT
TRBJ2-1,-,TRBV10-3,few,CAIKGGQDDNEQFF,TGTGCCATCAAAGGCGGGCAGGACGACAATGAGCAGTTCTTC
TRBJ2-5,-,TRBV4-2,few,CASSQGGLETQYF,TGTGCCAGCAGCCAGGGGGGGCTGGAGACCCAGTACTTC
TRBJ2-3,-,TRBV27,many,CASSLWGSRRTDTQYF,TGTGCCAGCAGTTTATGGGGAAGCAGACGCACAGATACGCAGTATTTT
TRBJ2-2,-,TRBV7-8,once,CASSLGVSENTGELFF,TGTGCCAGCAGCTTAGGGGTGTCGGAGAACACCGGGGAGCTGTTTTTT
TRBJ2-7,-,TRBV6-2/TRBV6-3,-,CASSHGSPLFF,TGTGCCAGCAGTCACGGGAGCCCCCTCTTCTTC
TRBJ1-1,-,TRBV5-1,many,CASSLGGGSDTEAFF,TGCGCCAGCAGCTTGGGTGGGGGGTCGGACACTGAAGCTTTCTTT
TRBJ2-5,-,TRBV11-2,few,CASSFELWIETQYF,TGTGCCAGCAGCTTTGAGCTATGGATTGAGACCCAGTACTTC
TRBJ1-4,-,TRBV7-6,few,CASSLGPLNEKLFF,TGTGCCAGCAGCCTAGGACCTCTTAATGAAAAACTGTTTTTT
TRBJ2-3,TRBD2,TRBV6-5,few,CASRRGDTQYF,TGTGCCAGCCGGCGGGGGGATACGCAGTATTTT
TRBJ2-1,TRBD2,TRBV6-5,-,CASSFRLAGKSSYNEQFF,TGTGCCAGCAGTTTCCGACTAGCGGGGAAGAGCTCCTACAATGAGCAGTTCTTC
TRBJ2-1,TRBD2,TRBV15,many,CATSSPSGRLYNEQFF,TGTGCCACCAGCAGCCCTAGCGGGAGGCTTTACAATGAGCAGTTCTTC
TRBJ2-1,TRBD1,TRBV6-1,many,CASSRSNRGVNEQFF,TGTGCCAGCAGTCGAAGTAACAGGGGGGTCAATGAGCAGTTCTTC
TRBJ2-1,-,TRBV15,many,CATSRGYNEQFF,TGTGCCACCAGCAGAGGCTACAATGAGCAGTTCTTC
TRBJ2-1,-,TRBV18,-,CASSPLRGAYYNEQFF,TGTGCCAGCTCACCCCTTAGAGGGGCATATTACAATGAGCAGTTCTTC